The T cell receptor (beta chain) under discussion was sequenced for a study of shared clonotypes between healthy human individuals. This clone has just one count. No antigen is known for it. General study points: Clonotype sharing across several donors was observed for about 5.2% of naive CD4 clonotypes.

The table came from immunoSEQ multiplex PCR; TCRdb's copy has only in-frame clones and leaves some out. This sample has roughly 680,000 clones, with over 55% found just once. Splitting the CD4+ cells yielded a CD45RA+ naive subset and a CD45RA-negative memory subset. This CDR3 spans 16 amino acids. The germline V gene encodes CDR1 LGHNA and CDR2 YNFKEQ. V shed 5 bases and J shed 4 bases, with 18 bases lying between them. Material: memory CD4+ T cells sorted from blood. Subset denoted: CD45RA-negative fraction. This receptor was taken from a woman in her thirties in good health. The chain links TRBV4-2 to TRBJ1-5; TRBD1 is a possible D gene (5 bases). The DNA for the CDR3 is TGTGCCAGCAGCTTGGGAGGGGCAGGATCAAATCAGCCCCAGCATTTT. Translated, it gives CASSLGGAGSNQPQHF.